These 25 T cell receptor beta chains were sequenced from one sample in a study of Graves' ophthalmopathy and Graves' hyperthyroidism. The sequenced template was RNA, covering the TCR beta CDR3 region. Second-round multiplex PCR came after first-round RT-PCR with HTBI primers. TCRdb passed the multiplex PCR reads through MiXCR, listing each CDR3 protein once. The sample contains roughly 480,000 distinct CDR3 sequences, 13% to 15% of which appear only once. Input material: blood. The source of these receptors is a woman aged 25 to 39 with Graves' ophthalmopathy.

This chain uses TRBV12-5 with TRBJ2-7; possible D gene TRBD2, 6 bases. CDR3 length equals 16 residues. The germline V and J ends were trimmed by 9 bases and 2 bases, with 23 bases remaining between them. Germline V gives CDR1 LGHNT, CDR2 FRNRAP. Here the CDR3 DNA reads TGTGCTAGCGTATTGGCGGGACGGGGCAGCACCTACGAGCAGTACTTC. Translated, it gives CASVLAGRGSTYEQYF.

This clonotype was seen only a few times. The genes are TRBV3-1 and TRBJ1-6; D remains ambiguous. The V and J ends lost 4 bases and 4 bases respectively, with 5 bases between them. This CDR3 spans 13 amino acids. Germline CDR1 LGHDT, CDR2 YNNKEL (reference sequence). CDR3 protein: CASSLRYNSPLHF. The CDR3, as DNA: TGTGCCAGCAGCCTTAGATATAATTCACCCCTCCACTTT.

The sample holds many counts of this clonotype. The chain employs TRBV15 and TRBJ2-5; D is possibly TRBD2 (5 bases). The germline gives CDR1 LNHNV, CDR2 YYDKDF (reference sequence). The CDR3 consists of 13 residues. V was shortened by 5 bases and J by 0 bases, with 7 bases between the two germline ends. The CDR3 DNA is TGTGCCACCAGCGAGAGGGACCAAGAGACCCAGTACTTC. It is translated as CATSERDQETQYF.

This clonotype occurred many times. The V call is TRBV24-1, the J call TRBJ2-7, with D maybe TRBD1 (6 bases). This CDR3 contains 15 residues. Trimming stripped 4 bases from V and 3 bases from J, with 15 bases between. Germline CDR1 and CDR2: KGHDR and SFDVKD. The CDR3 region is CATSEEAAGVYEQYF. The CDR3 coding sequence is TGTGCCACCAGTGAGGAGGCGGCAGGGGTCTACGAGCAGTACTTC.

Many counts were recorded for this clonotype. The chain links TRBV19 to TRBJ1-5; 11 nucleotides line up with TRBD1. The CDR3 covers 15 residues. With V trimmed by 4 bases and J by 5 bases, 4 bases remained unmatched. Germline V gene data show CDR1 as LNHDA and CDR2 as SQIVND (reference sequence). The CDR3 is CASSRTGGMHQPQHF. In DNA form, the CDR3 reads TGTGCCAGTAGTAGGACAGGGGGCATGCATCAGCCCCAGCATTTT. Complete variable domain (other parts from reference TRBV19 and TRBJ1-5): DGGITQSPKYLFRKEGQNVTLSCEQNLNHDAMYWYRQDPGQGLRLIYYSQIVNDFQKGDIAEGYSVSREKKESFPLTVTSAQKNPTAFYLCASSRTGGMHQPQHFGDGTRLSIL.

The table lists this clonotype with many counts. The genes are TRBV2 and TRBJ1-1; 7 bases are a match to TRBD1. Germline CDR1 and CDR2: SNHLY and FYNNEI. This CDR3 has 15 amino acids. With V trimmed by 8 bases and J by 0 bases, 9 bases remained unmatched. The CDR3 sequence: CASQRQGGMNTEAFF. CDR3 bases: TGTGCCAGCCAAAGACAGGGTGGGATGAACACTGAAGCTTTCTTT.

The chain has TRBV12-3 or TRBV12-4 and TRBJ2-3; the D gene is possibly TRBD1 (6 bases). V lost 6 bases to trimming and J lost 2 bases, with 12 bases between them. The length of the CDR3 is 14 residues. In DNA form, the CDR3 reads TGTGCCAGCAGCCGTGGGGGCGTCACAGATACGCAGTATTTT. This codes for CASSRGGVTDTQYF.

This clonotype was seen at least ten times. CDR3 in DNA: TGTGCCAGCAGTTACCGGGGACAAAGCGGCCACGAGCAGTACTTC. Translated: CASSYRGQSGHEQYF. V gene TRBV6-5 combines with J gene TRBJ2-7, with D possibly TRBD1 on 6 matching bases. Germline CDR1 MNHEY, CDR2 SVGAGI. The CDR3 totals 15 residues. The V end was cut by 2 bases, the J end by 5 bases, with 16 bases between.

Many counts were recorded for this clonotype. The chain couples TRBV27 to TRBJ2-7; tentatively, D is TRBD1 (5 bases). Germline V CDR1 and CDR2: MNHEY, SMNVEV (reference sequence). Deletions cut 6 bases from V and 4 bases from J, with 19 bases between. The CDR3 covers 15 residues. CDR3 nucleotides: TGTGCCAGCAGCTTAAGGTCTTGGCAGGGTTACGAGCAGTACTTC. The encoded protein is CASSLRSWQGYEQYF.

This clonotype was seen more than once but under ten times. This chain connects TRBV29-1 to TRBJ1-1, with D uncertain. Looked up from germline, CDR1 is SQVTM and CDR2 is ANQGSEA. Trimming pared 0 bases from V and 0 bases from J, leaving 8 bases between. The CDR3 runs to 14 residues. Here the CDR3 reads CSVEESPVNTEAFF. The CDR3 DNA sequence: TGCAGCGTTGAAGAGTCCCCCGTGAACACTGAAGCTTTCTTT.

This clonotype came up a few times. One junction end disagrees with the germline gene, perhaps due to a read error. The rearrangement uses TRBV6-1 and TRBJ1-1, with D maybe TRBD1 (5 bases). Germline values: CDR1 MNHNS, CDR2 SASEGT. CDR3 length: 16 residues. CDR3 amino acids: CASSQNPGPGDPDAFF. DNA of the CDR3: TGTGCCAGCAGCCAAAACCCGGGACCGGGGGATCCTGATGCTTTCTTT.

The sample holds many counts of this clonotype. The gene calls are TRBV30 and TRBJ2-2; D uncertain. This CDR3 comprises 14 residues. Germline CDR1 GTSNPN, CDR2 SVGIG (reference sequence). V lost 3 bases and J 1 base, leaving 9 bases between the germline ends. CDR3 region: CAWRGAGNTGELFF. The CDR3 nucleotides are TGTGCCTGGAGGGGCGCCGGGAACACCGGGGAGCTGTTTTTT. The complete variable domain, with remaining parts taken from reference TRBV30 and TRBJ2-2, reads SQTIHQWPATLVQPVGSPLSLECTVEGTSNPNLYWYRQAAGRGLQLLFYSVGIGQISSEVPQNLSASRPQDRQFILSSKKLLLSDSGFYLCAWRGAGNTGELFFGEGSRLTVL.

This clonotype was counted ten times or more. The chain joins TRBV12-3 or TRBV12-4 to TRBJ2-7, with 7 bases aligning to TRBD1. Unmatched junction bases numbered 3, after V lost 6 bases and J lost 4 bases. CDR3 length: 12 amino acids. CDR3 nucleotide sequence: TGTGCCAGCAGCCCGACAGGGTACGAGCAGTACTTC. This sequence encodes CASSPTGYEQYF.

The chain combines TRBV12-3 or TRBV12-4 with TRBJ2-5; D is ambiguous. V lost 3 bases to trimming and J lost 0 bases, with 5 bases between them. CDR3 length: 13 residues. The CDR3 spells CASSFYNQETQYF. The DNA of the CDR3 is TGTGCCAGCAGTTTTTACAACCAAGAGACCCAGTACTTC.

Ten or more counts support this clonotype. At one of its ends the junction is not consistent with the germline gene, which may arise from a read error. This chain connects TRBV10-1 to TRBJ2-7; possible D gene TRBD1, 5 bases. Germline V gene data show CDR1 as WNHNN and CDR2 as SYGVQD (reference sequence). The CDR3 runs 14 residues. CDR3 sequence reads: CVSSEFPRAYEQYF. CDR3 coding DNA: TGCGTCAGCAGTGAGTTTCCCAGGGCCTACGAGCAGTACTTC.

This clonotype was picked up many times. The chain joins TRBV6-2 or TRBV6-3 to TRBJ2-7, with no clear D. Germline V lookup: CDR1 MNHEY, CDR2 SVGEGT. The CDR3 consists of 14 residues. V was cut by 2 bases and J by 0 bases, with 8 bases left in between. CDR3 protein: CASSYGQSSYEQYF. The CDR3 DNA is TGTGCCAGCAGTTACGGTCAGAGCTCCTACGAGCAGTACTTC.

The chain has TRBV11-2 and TRBJ2-7; 9 bases fit TRBD1. The CDR3 is 17 residues long. Germline-derived CDR1 and CDR2 are SGHAT and FQNNGV. V was clipped by 4 bases and J by 0 bases; unmatched bases: 10. The CDR3 nucleotides read TGTGCCAGCAGCTCCAGACAGGGGGTGGAGAGCTCCTACGAGCAGTACTTC. Residues: CASSSRQGVESSYEQYF.

This clonotype was seen many times. The rearrangement links TRBV12-3 or TRBV12-4 to TRBJ1-2; TRBD1 is a possible D gene (6 bases). The CDR3 totals 13 residues. V lost 1 base and J 7 bases, leaving 10 bases between the germline ends. CDR3 in amino acids: CASSLDREGGYTF. For the CDR3, the DNA is TGTGCCAGCAGTTTAGACAGGGAGGGTGGCTACACCTTC.

CDR3 amino acids: CASSLRDGAYSGTEAFF. The DNA for the CDR3 is TGTGCCAGCAGTCTCCGGGACGGGGCCTACTCGGGCACTGAAGCTTTCTTT. The chain employs TRBV28 and TRBJ1-1, with D possibly being TRBD1 (5 bases). With 5 bases removed from V and 4 bases from J, the gap between germline ends came to 23 bases. Germline V gene sequence: CDR1 MDHEN, CDR2 SYDVKM. The CDR3 extends over 17 amino acids.

This clonotype has only a few counts. This chain links TRBV5-1 with TRBJ2-2; D is perhaps TRBD1 (6 bases). This CDR3 has 15 amino acids. V lost 1 base and J lost 5, with 12 bases in between. Looked up from germline, CDR1 is SGHRS and CDR2 is YFSETQ. The CDR3: CASSLYREKTGELFF. In DNA, the CDR3 is TGCGCCAGCAGCTTGTACAGGGAAAAGACCGGGGAGCTGTTTTTT.

Many counts were recorded for this clonotype. J is TRBJ1-5 and V is TRBV30; D uncertain. V was shortened by 2 bases and J by 5 bases, with 10 bases between the two germline ends. The CDR3 loop spans 13 amino acids. Germline V lookup: CDR1 GTSNPN, CDR2 SVGIG (reference sequence). The CDR3 nucleotides are TGTGCCTGGAGTACCGGATTTGATCAGCCCCAGCATTTT. This encodes CAWSTGFDQPQHF.

This clonotype has ten or more counts. The chain uses TRBV14 and TRBJ2-7; D is possibly TRBD2 (6 bases). Germline CDR1 reads SGHDN; CDR2 reads FVKESK. The CDR3 has 15 amino acids. V lost 3 bases and J 3 bases, leaving 15 bases between the germline ends. CDR3: CASSHPGTGSYEQYF. The CDR3 bases are TGTGCCAGCAGCCACCCCGGGACTGGAAGCTACGAGCAGTACTTC. Filled out from reference TRBV14 and TRBJ2-7, the complete variable domain reads EAGVTQFPSHSVIEKGQTVTLRCDPISGHDNLYWYRRVMGKEIKFLLHFVKESKQDESGMPNNRFLAERTGGTYSTLKVQPAELEDSGVYFCASSHPGTGSYEQYFGPGTRLTVT.

The table lists this clonotype with many counts. One end of the junction varies from germline; a read error may be responsible. This chain joins TRBV19 and TRBJ2-2, with TRBD2 as a possible D gene (5 bases). CDR1 LNHDA and CDR2 SQIVND come from the germline V gene (reference sequence). The CDR3 runs to 13 residues. The CDR3 DNA follows: TGTGCCAGCAGTATAGGCGGGACCGGGGAGCTGTTTTTT. Residues: CASSIGGTGELFF.

This clonotype was recorded many times. The genes are TRBV11-2 and TRBJ2-5; 8 bases are a match to TRBD2. This CDR3 spans 16 amino acids. Germline V gene data show CDR1 as SGHAT and CDR2 as FQNNGV. The junction had 14 bases not matched to a gene; V was cut back by 2 bases and J by 9 bases. The DNA of the CDR3 is TGTGCCAGCAGCTTAACCGGGGGGGCATCCCGGGGGGCCCAGTACTTC. It encodes CASSLTGGASRGAQYF.

Only a few counts were recorded for this clonotype. V and J are TRBV9 and TRBJ1-3; TRBD1 might be the D (5 bases). Per the germline V gene, CDR1 is SGDLS and CDR2 is YYNGEE. Trimming pared 4 bases from V and 0 bases from J, leaving 14 bases between. CDR3 size: 16 residues. In DNA form, the CDR3 reads TGTGCCAGCAGCCTGGGATTCGGGGGCTCTGGAAACACCATATATTTT. It specifies CASSLGFGGSGNTIYF.